This T cell receptor (beta chain) was identified during a study of blood T cell repertoires in COVID-19. This clone was detected a few times. This table comes from immunoSEQ multiplex PCR, and its TCRdb copy is limited to in-frame clones, with some not included. The table has approximately 250,000 clones, 85% to 95% seen once. The clonotype comes from a man between 35 and 55 years old who had been exposed to COVID-19. Material for sequencing was PBMCs or T cells enriched from blood (not recorded which).

CDR3 DNA: TGTGCCAGCAGTGAAGCTCAGGGGTCCTATAATTCACCCCTCCACTTT. Residues: CASSEAQGSYNSPLHF. The rearrangement joins TRBV2 to TRBJ1-6, with D perhaps matching TRBD1 (6 bases). The V and J ends lost 0 bases and 1 base respectively, with 7 bases between them. CDR1 and CDR2 from the germline V gene are SNHLY and FYNNEI. The CDR3 is 16 amino acids.